This entry concerns a single T cell receptor (beta chain). This clonotype was observed at least ten times. It has no known antigen specificity. Base qualities are not provided; no much larger clone lies one nucleotide away. The sample's time point label, in plain terms: patch test 3, about 24 weeks after DPC sensitization. Sample treatment or condition, as interpreted from the label and publication: therapeutic diphenylcyclopropenone sensitization with weekly scalp DPC. Blood at each patch-test visit was drawn before the patch test was applied. Patients were eligible if aged 18 to 70, diagnosed with alopecia and judged suitable for DPC therapy, and pregnant patients were excluded. Total RNA was extracted from unfractionated whole blood collected in Tempus Blood RNA tubes. Receptor libraries were prepared by RACE. Sequenced on a NextSeq 500. During library preparation, unique molecular identifiers were attached to individual cDNA molecules so that TCRs could be counted quantitatively and reproducibly. For every blood RNA sample, sequencing covered both the TCR alpha and TCR beta chains. Per the source publication's procedure: Samples had a median of roughly 98,000 TCRs, with a range from roughly 23,224 to 750,000. V, J and CDR3 annotation of the TCR reads was performed with the Decombinator software suite. For PS versus PT1 abundance plots, all samples were subsampled to the same number of TCRs (28,000). TCRs were defined as expanded if absent before sensitization and observed at least eight times at the 2-week time point. TCRdb ran its own pipeline on the public reads, namely fastp trimming at Q25 and MiXCR clone calling, and kept in-frame beta chains. Each CDR3 protein appears once, grouped with its most common genes and DNA. The V and J calls come from TCRdb's annotation, not from the publication. Recorded for this sample are more than 70,000 distinct CDR3 sequences; approximately 10% of them occurred a single time. Jointly, the top ten make up 1% to 1.2% of the sample.

The sample is drawn from a study of human T cells and chemical hapten exposure (dated by TCRdb to the early 2020s). A note on the overall study: For sensitization, 2% DPC in acetone was applied to a roughly 2 cm by roughly 2 cm area of upper inner arm skin. Patients additionally received weekly therapeutic DPC doses to the scalp throughout the roughly 23-week study period. Patch testing was performed on the upper back with Finn chambers containing 0.01% DPC, and the patch tests were scored after 6 days according to International Contact Dermatitis Research Group standards. Most of the patients in the cohort were female, and the cohort covered alopecia areata with under or over 50% scalp involvement, alopecia totalis and alopecia universalis. Libraries were pooled for sequencing, and variation in per-sample TCR yields was attributed mainly to small differences in library volumes within the pool. In alopecia patients, the study followed how the peripheral blood TCR repertoire changed in vivo over primary and secondary sensitization to diphenylcyclopropenone (DPC), a hapten. Blood samples were taken from patients before sensitization (week 0) and then at 2, 6 and about 24 weeks after DPC sensitization. Roughly 30 alopecia patients provided blood for TCR sequencing at one to four time points (pre-sensitization, 2, 6 and 24 weeks).

From a lookup of the germline V gene (reference sequence), CDR1 and CDR2 are DFQATT and SNEGSKA. Between the V and J ends, shortened by 3 bases and 5 bases respectively, the junction contains 10 bases. The CDR3 holds 12 amino acids from the cysteine to the phenylalanine. The retained sequence is limited to the CDR3, 36 bases, with the frame set at the first base. General conclusions and limits of the study: After repeated subsampling, the strength of the expansion versus patch-test correlation and the threshold at which it became significant changed. The number of TCRs above 1 in 1000 frequency did not change with DPC sensitization; there was no evidence of global repertoire structure alterations. Expanded TCRs formed significantly more large CDR3 similarity clusters than pre-sensitization or healthy control sets, consistent with antigen-driven responses. The number of PT1 expanded TCRs positively correlated with patch test score, significant at thresholds 8, 16 and 32 but not 4. Because every patient had alopecia, a presumed autoimmune disease, the patients' immune response might differ from that of healthy individuals.

The starting material was whole blood, obtained in connection with sensitization to the hapten diphenylcyclopropenone (DPC). The chain is made from TRBV20-1 and TRBJ2-5, with no reliable assignment of the D segment. The receptor comes from a woman aged 25-40 years with alopecia areata. Some clones in this sample may be carry-over from other donors' samples. The DNA sequence reads TGCAGTGCTAGTCAGGCGGCGGAGACCCAGTACTTC. Its protein reads: CSASQAAETQYF.